This entry is about one TCR beta chain. The naive CD8 population came from CD45RO-negative cells selected for CCR7, without terminally differentiated effector memory CD45RA+ cells. Genomic DNA of each subset was evenly split across several immunoSEQ plates. Sequenced by immunoSEQ multiplex PCR; TCRdb stores in-frame clones only, minus some. The data show hundreds of thousands of clones, about 91% seen once. The record originates from a study of shared clonotypes between healthy human individuals. The CDR3 has 16 residues. J lost 1 base, V lost 3 bases, and 5 bases had no gene match. The V gene's germline CDR1 is MGHRA and CDR2 YSYEKL.

The TCR sequence derives from a man aged 25-45 years in good health. Sequencing was carried out using naive CD8+ T cells sorted from blood. The rearrangement links TRBV4-1 to TRBJ2-2; TRBD1 matches 7 bases. This CDR3 reads CASSHPTGMNTGELFF. The CDR3 nucleotides are TGCGCCAGCAGCCACCCGACAGGGATGAACACCGGGGAGCTGTTTTTT.